This is a list of T cell receptor beta chains from one sample in a study of cytotoxic CD8 clonotypes in ibrutinib-treated CLL. This table comes from immunoSEQ multiplex PCR, and its TCRdb copy is limited to in-frame clones, with some not included. The sample lists about 14,000 clones; under 65% were seen once. Sequenced here: PBMCs, sampled at a 24-month disease-progression time point, from a patient treated with ibrutinib. The receptor set was obtained from a human donor with chronic lymphocytic leukemia. The CDR3 runs from the conserved cysteine through the conserved F or W. Clone size is shown for a subset of rows, as once, few, many or a class of expanded clone.

CDR3 protein	clone size	J gene	V gene
CASSSRGSRQPQHF	-	TRBJ1-5	TRBV5-6
CASSLRTGPDNEAFF	-	TRBJ1-1	TRBV2
CASSPKTQTGRGEKLFF	-	TRBJ1-4	TRBV5-1
CASSPSQGSTGYTF	once	TRBJ1-2	TRBV6-1
CATRRDRQNTEAFF	-	TRBJ1-1	TRBV6-4
CASSIGPNQEYGYTF	-	TRBJ1-2	TRBV19
CASSPSVGGNQPQHF	-	TRBJ1-5	TRBV5-1
CASGGMAGELFF	-	TRBJ2-2	TRBV6-1
CASSLEETQYF	-	TRBJ2-5	TRBV5-6
CASSLPDTEAFF	few	TRBJ1-1	TRBV5-1
CASSLAGQSSYEQYF	-	TRBJ2-7	TRBV5-1
CASSEGDRVDQPQHF	-	TRBJ1-5	TRBV6-1
CASSSTGADTDTQYF	-	TRBJ2-3	TRBV7-6
CASSADSEAFF	-	TRBJ1-1	TRBV2
CASSLGGQVSYEQYF	-	TRBJ2-7	TRBV5-4
CASSLSGGQPQHF	few	TRBJ1-5	TRBV27
CASSPGSSYGYTF	few	TRBJ1-2	TRBV10-1
CSVTSGGIAAFF	few	TRBJ1-1	TRBV29-1
CATRGPLLDTQYF	-	TRBJ2-3	TRBV2
CASSSLQENSPLHF	few	TRBJ1-6	TRBV19
CATSPRTGAGNTIYF	-	TRBJ1-3	TRBV15
CAIRLPGLVLGYTF	few	TRBJ1-2	TRBV10-3
CASSGGVTDTQYF	-	TRBJ2-3	TRBV9
CASSLEGGSEAFF	-	TRBJ1-1	TRBV7-9
CASSPGLAGGSDTQYF	-	TRBJ2-3	TRBV27
CASSLWQRPGNTIYF	few	TRBJ1-3	TRBV5-4
CSVEERRGAYEQYF	few	TRBJ2-7	TRBV29-1
CASPRKSTGGVRLTEAFF	-	TRBJ1-1	TRBV9
CASSEVGARQPQHF	-	TRBJ1-5	TRBV2
CAKQDGSKLFF	many	TRBJ1-4	TRBV2
CASSLSRGNVETQYF	once	TRBJ2-5	TRBV7-7
CASSTRDIDEQYF	few	TRBJ2-7	TRBV19
CASADTGRVEKLFF	-	TRBJ1-4	TRBV7-9
CASSHQVNTGNTIYF	-	TRBJ1-3	TRBV11-2
CASSLWGQAEAFF	few	TRBJ1-1	TRBV5-1
CASSWDRGIDEQYF	-	TRBJ2-7	TRBV5-4
CASESSNEKLFF	once	TRBJ1-4	TRBV7-9
CASSLVSQGNYGYTF	once	TRBJ1-2	TRBV5-1
CASSLRVNSPLHF	few	TRBJ1-6	TRBV9
CASRGDLMNTEAFF	-	TRBJ1-1	TRBV9
CASSEGQEGEVEQYF	-	TRBJ2-7	TRBV10-1
CASSRHSRGIYEQFF	-	TRBJ2-1	TRBV19
CASSPGGQAGTTEAFF	-	TRBJ1-1	TRBV5-1
CASSLVGTGRETQYF	-	TRBJ2-5	TRBV11-3
CASSERDRGSEQFF	-	TRBJ2-1	TRBV18
CASTSSDRDGKLFF	-	TRBJ1-4	TRBV7-9
CASSFSSGGTEAFF	-	TRBJ1-1	TRBV5-4
CASSRGQGTGSYGYTF	few	TRBJ1-2	TRBV19
CASSDWTSGNTIYF	few	TRBJ1-3	TRBV6-1
CASSPYSGNTIYF	once	TRBJ1-3	TRBV7-6
CAIGRQGRNEAFF	-	TRBJ1-1	TRBV10-3
CASSERESTYEQYF	-	TRBJ2-7	TRBV2
CATRPPGRTYEQYF	-	TRBJ2-7	TRBV28
CASSHPWDRGGIGTQYF	few	TRBJ2-5	TRBV5-4